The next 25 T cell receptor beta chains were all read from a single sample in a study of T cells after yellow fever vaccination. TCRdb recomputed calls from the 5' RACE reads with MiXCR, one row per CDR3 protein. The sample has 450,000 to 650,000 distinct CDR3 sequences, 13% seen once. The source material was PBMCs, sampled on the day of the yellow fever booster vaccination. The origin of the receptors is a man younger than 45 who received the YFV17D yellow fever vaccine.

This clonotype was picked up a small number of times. CDR3 in DNA: TGTGCCAGCAGCCACGGGTCGGACAGGGTCGCAGATACGCAGTATTTT. Amino acids: CASSHGSDRVADTQYF. This chain connects TRBV7-2 to TRBJ2-3, with 8 bases that match TRBD1. The length of the CDR3 is 16 residues. V lost 5 bases to trimming and J lost 4 bases; unmatched junction nucleotides: 11. CDR1 is SGHTA and CDR2 is FQGNSA in the germline V gene.

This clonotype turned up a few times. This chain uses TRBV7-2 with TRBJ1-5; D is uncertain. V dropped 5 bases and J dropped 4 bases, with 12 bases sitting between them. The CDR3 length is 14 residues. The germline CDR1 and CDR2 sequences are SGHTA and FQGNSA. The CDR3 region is CASSAGGWNQPQHF. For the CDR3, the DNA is TGTGCCAGCAGCGCCGGCGGGTGGAATCAGCCCCAGCATTTT.

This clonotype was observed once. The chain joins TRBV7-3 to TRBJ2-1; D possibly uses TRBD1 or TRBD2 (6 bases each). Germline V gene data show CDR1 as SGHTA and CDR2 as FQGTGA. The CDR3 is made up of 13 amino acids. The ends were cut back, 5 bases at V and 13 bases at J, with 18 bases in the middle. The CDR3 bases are TGTGCCAGCAGCCCTCGGGACACTAGCTCCCAGTTCTTC. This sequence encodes CASSPRDTSSQFF.

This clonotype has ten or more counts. The CDR3 bases are TGCGCCAGCAGCACCCCGGGGGCGGCTAATGAGCAGTTCTTC. It encodes CASSTPGAANEQFF. The chain combines TRBV5-1 with TRBJ2-1; possibly TRBD1 or TRBD2 for D (6 bases each). Germline CDR1 reads SGHRS; CDR2 reads YFSETQ. The length of the CDR3 is 14 residues. Trimming left V 4 bases short and J 7 bases short, with 15 bases between.

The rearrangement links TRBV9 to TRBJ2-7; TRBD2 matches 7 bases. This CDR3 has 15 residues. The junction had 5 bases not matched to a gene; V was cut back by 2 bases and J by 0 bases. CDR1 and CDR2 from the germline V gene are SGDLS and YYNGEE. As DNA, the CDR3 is TGTGCCAGCAGCGTGAGCGGGACGAACTCCTACGAGCAGTACTTC. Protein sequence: CASSVSGTNSYEQYF.

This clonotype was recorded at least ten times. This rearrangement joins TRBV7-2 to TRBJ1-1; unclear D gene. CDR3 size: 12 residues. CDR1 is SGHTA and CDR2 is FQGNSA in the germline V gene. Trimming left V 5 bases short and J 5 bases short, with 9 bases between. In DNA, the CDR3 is TGTGCCAGCAGCATCCTGGGGACTGAAGCTTTCTTT. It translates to CASSILGTEAFF.

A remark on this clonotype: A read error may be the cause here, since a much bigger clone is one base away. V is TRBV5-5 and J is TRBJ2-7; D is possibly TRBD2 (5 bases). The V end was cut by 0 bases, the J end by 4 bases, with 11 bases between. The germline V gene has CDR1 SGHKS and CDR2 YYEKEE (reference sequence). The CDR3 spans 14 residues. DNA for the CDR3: TGTGCCAGCAGCTTGGGAGCCGGGAAGTACGAGCAGTACTTC. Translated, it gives CASSLGAGKYEQYF.

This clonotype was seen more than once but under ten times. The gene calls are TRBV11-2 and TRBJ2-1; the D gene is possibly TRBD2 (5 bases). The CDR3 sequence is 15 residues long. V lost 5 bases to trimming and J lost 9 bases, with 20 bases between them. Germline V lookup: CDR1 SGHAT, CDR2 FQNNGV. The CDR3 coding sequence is TGTGCCAGCAGCATAAGGGTGGCCGCCGAGGGTGAGCAGTTCTTC. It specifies CASSIRVAAEGEQFF.

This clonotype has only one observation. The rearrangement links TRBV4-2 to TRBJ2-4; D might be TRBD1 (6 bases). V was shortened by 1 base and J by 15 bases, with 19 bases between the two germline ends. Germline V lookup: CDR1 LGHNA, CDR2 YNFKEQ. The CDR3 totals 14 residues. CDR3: CASSQVPEQGARYF. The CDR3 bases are TGTGCCAGCAGCCAAGTACCCGAACAGGGAGCCCGGTACTTC.

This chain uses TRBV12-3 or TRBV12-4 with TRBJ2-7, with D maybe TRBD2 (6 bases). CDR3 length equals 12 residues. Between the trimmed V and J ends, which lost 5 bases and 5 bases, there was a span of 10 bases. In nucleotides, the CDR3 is TGTGCCAGCAGTCAGACTAGAGACGAGCAGTACTTC. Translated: CASSQTRDEQYF.

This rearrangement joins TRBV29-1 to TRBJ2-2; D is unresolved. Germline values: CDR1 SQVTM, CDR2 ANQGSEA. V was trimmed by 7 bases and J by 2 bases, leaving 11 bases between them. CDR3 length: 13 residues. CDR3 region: CSALDQNTGELFF. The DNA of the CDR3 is TGCAGCGCCCTGGACCAAAACACCGGGGAGCTGTTTTTT.

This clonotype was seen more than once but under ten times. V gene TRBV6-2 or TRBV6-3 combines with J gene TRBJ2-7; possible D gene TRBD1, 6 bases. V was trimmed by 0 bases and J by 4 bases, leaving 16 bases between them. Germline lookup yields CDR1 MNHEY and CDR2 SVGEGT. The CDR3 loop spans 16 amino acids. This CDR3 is CASSYSIGQLPYEQYF. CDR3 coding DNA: TGTGCCAGCAGTTACTCCATTGGACAGCTTCCTTACGAGCAGTACTTC.

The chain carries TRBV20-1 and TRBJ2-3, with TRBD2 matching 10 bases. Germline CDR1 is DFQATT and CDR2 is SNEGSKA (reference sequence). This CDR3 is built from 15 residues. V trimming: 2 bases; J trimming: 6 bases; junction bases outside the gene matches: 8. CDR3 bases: TGCAGTGCTAGACCAGGGACTAGCGCAGATGATACGCAGTATTTT. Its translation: CSARPGTSADDTQYF.

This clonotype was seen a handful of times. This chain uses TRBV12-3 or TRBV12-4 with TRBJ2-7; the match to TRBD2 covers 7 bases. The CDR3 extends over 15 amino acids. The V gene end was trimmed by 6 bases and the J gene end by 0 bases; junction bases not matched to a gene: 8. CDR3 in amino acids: CASSFLADDSYEQYF. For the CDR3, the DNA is TGTGCCAGCAGCTTCCTAGCGGATGACTCCTACGAGCAGTACTTC.

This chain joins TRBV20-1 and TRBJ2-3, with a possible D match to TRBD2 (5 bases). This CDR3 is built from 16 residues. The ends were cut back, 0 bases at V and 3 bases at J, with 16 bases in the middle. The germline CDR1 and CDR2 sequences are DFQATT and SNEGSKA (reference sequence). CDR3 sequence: CSARDLERWATDTQYF. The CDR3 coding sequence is TGCAGTGCTAGAGATCTCGAGCGGTGGGCTACAGATACGCAGTATTTT.

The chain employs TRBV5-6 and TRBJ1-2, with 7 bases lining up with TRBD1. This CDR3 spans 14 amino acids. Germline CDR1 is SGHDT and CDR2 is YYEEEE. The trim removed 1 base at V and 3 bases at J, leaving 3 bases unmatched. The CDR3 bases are TGTGCCAGCAGCTTGAAAGGACAGGACTATGGCTACACCTTC. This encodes CASSLKGQDYGYTF.

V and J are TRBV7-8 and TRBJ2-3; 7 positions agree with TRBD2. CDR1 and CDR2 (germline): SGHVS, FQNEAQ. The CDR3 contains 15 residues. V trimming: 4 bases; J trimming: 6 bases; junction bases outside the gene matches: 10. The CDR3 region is CASSYGGRPGDTQYF. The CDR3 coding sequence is TGTGCCAGCAGCTACGGGGGGAGACCCGGGGATACGCAGTATTTT.

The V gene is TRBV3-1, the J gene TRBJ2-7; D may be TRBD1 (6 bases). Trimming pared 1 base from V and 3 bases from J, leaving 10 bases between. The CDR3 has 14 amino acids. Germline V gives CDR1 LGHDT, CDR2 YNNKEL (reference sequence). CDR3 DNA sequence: TGTGCCAGCAGCCAAGTACAGGGAGACTACGAGCAGTACTTC. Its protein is CASSQVQGDYEQYF.

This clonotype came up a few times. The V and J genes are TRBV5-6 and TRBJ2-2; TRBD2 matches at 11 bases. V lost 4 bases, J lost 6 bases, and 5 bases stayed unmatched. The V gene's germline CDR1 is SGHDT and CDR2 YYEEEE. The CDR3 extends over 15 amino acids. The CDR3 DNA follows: TGTGCCAGCAGCCAACTAGCGGGAGTTGCCGGGGAGCTGTTTTTT. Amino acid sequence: CASSQLAGVAGELFF.

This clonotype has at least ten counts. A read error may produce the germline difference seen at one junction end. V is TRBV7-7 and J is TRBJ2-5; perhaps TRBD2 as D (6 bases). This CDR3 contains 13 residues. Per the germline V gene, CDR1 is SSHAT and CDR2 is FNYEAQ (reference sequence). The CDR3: CASSSSGRQTQYF. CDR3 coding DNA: TGTGCTAGCAGCTCCTCCGGGAGACAGACCCAGTACTTC.

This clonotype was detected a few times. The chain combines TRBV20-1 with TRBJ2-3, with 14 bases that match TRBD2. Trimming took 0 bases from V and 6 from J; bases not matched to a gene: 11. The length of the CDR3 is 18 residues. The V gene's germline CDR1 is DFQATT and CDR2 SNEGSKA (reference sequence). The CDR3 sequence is CSARERRLAGGPRDTQYF. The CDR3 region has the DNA TGCAGTGCTAGAGAGAGGAGACTAGCGGGAGGGCCAAGGGATACGCAGTATTTT.

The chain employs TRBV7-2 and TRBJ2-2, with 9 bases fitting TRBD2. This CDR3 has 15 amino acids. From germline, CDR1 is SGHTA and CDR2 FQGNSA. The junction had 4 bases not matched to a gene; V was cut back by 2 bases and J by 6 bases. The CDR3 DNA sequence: TGTGCCAGCAGCTTAAGACTAGCGGTCGCCGGGGAGCTGTTTTTT. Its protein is CASSLRLAVAGELFF.

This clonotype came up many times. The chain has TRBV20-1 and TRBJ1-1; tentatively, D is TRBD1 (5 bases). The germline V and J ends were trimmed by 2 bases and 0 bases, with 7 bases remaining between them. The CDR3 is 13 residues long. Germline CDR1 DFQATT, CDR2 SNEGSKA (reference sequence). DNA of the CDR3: TGCAGTGCTAGATGGACAATGAACACTGAAGCTTTCTTT. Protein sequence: CSARWTMNTEAFF.

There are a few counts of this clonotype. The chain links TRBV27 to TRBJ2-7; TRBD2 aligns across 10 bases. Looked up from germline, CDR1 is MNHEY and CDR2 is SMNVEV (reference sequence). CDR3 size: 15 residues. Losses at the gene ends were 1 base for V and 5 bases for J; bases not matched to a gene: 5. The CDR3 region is CASSLYLAGVDEQYF. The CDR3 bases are TGTGCCAGCAGTTTATACCTAGCGGGAGTTGACGAGCAGTACTTC.

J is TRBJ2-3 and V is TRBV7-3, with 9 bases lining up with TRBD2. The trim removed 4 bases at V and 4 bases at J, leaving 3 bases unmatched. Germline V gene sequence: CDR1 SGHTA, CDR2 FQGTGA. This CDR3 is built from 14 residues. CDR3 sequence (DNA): TGTGCCAGCAGCTATAGCGGGAGTGCAGATACGCAGTATTTT. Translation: CASSYSGSADTQYF.